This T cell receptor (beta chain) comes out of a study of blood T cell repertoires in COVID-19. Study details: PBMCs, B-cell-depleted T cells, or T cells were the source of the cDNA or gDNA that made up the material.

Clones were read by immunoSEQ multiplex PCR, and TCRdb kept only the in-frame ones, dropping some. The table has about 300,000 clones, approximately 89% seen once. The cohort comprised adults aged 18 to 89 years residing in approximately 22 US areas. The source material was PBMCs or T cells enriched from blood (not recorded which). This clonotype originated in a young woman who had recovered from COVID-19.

CDR3 sequence (DNA): TGTGCCAGCAGTTACGGCCGGGGTGGGTCTCACAATGAGCAGTTCTTC. This codes for CASSYGRGGSHNEQFF. J is TRBJ2-1 and V is TRBV6-5; TRBD2 might be the D (5 bases). The germline V gene has CDR1 MNHEY and CDR2 SVGAGI. Trimming removed 2 bases at V and 5 bases at J, with 16 bases between. The CDR3 is 16 residues long.